This record looks at one T cell receptor beta chain sequence and its context. This clone has only a few counts. Its antigen remains unidentified. No qualities accompany the bases; no much larger clone lies one base away. Library construction relied on the immunoSEQ multiplex PCR assay. Rearranged TCR beta chain sequences were amplified using the hsTCRB Kit according to the manufacturer's protocol. An Illumina MiSeq was used to sequence the TCRB libraries. Concerning the study's data processing: The kit vendor's proprietary platform handled demultiplexing, trimming and gene mapping. Sourced from immuneACCESS, this table was stored by TCRdb with only in-frame sequences that have V and J called. A share of the clones is absent; for the studies checked, an unresolved V gene accounts for under half, and the remainder has no known explanation. That table furnishes V, J and clone size, whereas the DNA furnished D and trimming. Counted in this sample were 80,000 to 100,000 clones; 82% of them appeared once. About 5.2% of the sample is taken by the ten largest.

The CDR3 sequence holds 14 residues, the cysteine and phenylalanine included. Left in the record is the CDR3 DNA by itself, 42 bases read in frame from the first base. CDR1 WNHNN and CDR2 SYGVQD are derived from the germline V gene (reference sequence). V gives up 8 bases and J gives up 0 bases, and the segment between their germline ends measures 11 bases. The sample's time point label, in plain terms: baseline, week 1 (first vaccination visit). Sample treatment or condition, as interpreted from the label and publication: pre-vaccination baseline after standard-of-care therapy. All donors had newly diagnosed IDH1-mutant astrocytomas of WHO grade 3 or 4 that showed loss of nuclear ATRX. The samples were drawn from NOA16, a multicentre, single-arm, open-label phase I trial in Germany that tested a mutant IDH1 peptide vaccine in humans for the first time. Blood drawn at visit V03 was used as the baseline sample for immunogenicity testing. Genomic DNA for TCRB sequencing was isolated from EDTA blood with the DNeasy Blood and Tissue Kit.

This record comes from a study of a mutant IDH1 vaccine in newly diagnosed glioma (TCRdb year 2021). In the study overall: The roughly 34 treated patients were around 62% male and around 40% female, with a mean age of approximately 38 years. Six visits were used for peripheral blood collection: V03 (baseline), V05, V07, V10, V12 and V13. For exploratory analyses, longitudinal TCRB deep sequencing was carried out in about two dozen treated patients wherever samples were available. Before enrollment, most patients had been given radiochemotherapy with temozolomide as standard therapy, while the rest had received either radiotherapy alone or temozolomide alone.

Study-wide conclusions, independent of this receptor: Changes in the top peripheral T cell clonotypes picked up by TCRB sequencing did not appear to be linked to pseudoprogression. Availability determined which PBMC samples were chosen for TCRB deep sequencing. The authors stated that sample limitations prevented analyses of patient blood samples from being reproduced. Across multiple MHC alleles, vaccine-induced immune responses were seen in more than 90% of patients.

The sample here was PBMCs, taken from a glioma patient treated with radiotherapy, temozolomide or both. The chain links TRBV10-1 with TRBJ2-1; confidence is insufficient to name the D gene. This TCR was sampled from a man aged 40-49 years with glioma. Some clones in this sample may be carry-over from other donors' samples. Here the CDR3 is given as CASSGQSSYNEQFF. The DNA sequence reads TGCGCCAGCTCGGGCCAAAGCTCCTACAATGAGCAGTTCTTC.